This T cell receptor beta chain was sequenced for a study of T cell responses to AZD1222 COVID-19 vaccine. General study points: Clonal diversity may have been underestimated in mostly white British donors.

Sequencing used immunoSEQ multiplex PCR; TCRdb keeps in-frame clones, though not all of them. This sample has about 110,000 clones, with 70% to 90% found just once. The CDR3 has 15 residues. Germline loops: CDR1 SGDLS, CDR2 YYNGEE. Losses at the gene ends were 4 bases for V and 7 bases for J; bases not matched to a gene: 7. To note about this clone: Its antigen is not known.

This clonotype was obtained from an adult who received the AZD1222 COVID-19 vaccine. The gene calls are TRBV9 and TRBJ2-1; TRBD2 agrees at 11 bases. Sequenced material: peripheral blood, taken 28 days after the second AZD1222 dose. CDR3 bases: TGTGCCAGCAGCCCTACTAGCGGGAGTGATAATGAGCAGTTCTTC. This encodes CASSPTSGSDNEQFF. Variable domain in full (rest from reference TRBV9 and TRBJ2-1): DSGVTQTPKHLITATGQRVTLRCSPRSGDLSVYWYQQSLDQGLQFLIQYYNGEERAKGNILERFSAQQFPDLHSELNLSSLELGDSALYFCASSPTSGSDNEQFFGPGTRLTVL.